Listed below are T cell receptor beta chains from one sample, sequenced in a study of blood T cell repertoires in COVID-19. Generated by immunoSEQ multiplex PCR, the TCRdb table keeps only in-frame clones and is missing some. The repertoire holds some 150,000 clones, with approximately 89% as singletons. The sample taken for sequencing was peripheral blood. These receptors were taken from a human donor in a cohort sampled during active COVID-19. The CDR3 runs from the conserved cysteine through the conserved F or W. The D gene is left open where the match is weak. Clone size is shown for a subset of rows, as once, few, many or a class of expanded clone.

NA,TRBV6-4,TRBJ2-3,NA,TGTGCCAGCAGTGACGGCTCGGGGGGCGGGCAAGATACGCAGTATTTT,CASSDGSGGGQDTQYF
NA,TRBV3-1/TRBV3-2,TRBJ1-2,NA,TGTGCCAGCAGCCAAGCGGGGAGATCTAACTATGGCTACACCTTC,CASSQAGRSNYGYTF
TRBD1,TRBV30,TRBJ1-1,NA,TGTGCCTGGTCCGACAGGGACACTGAAGCTTTCTTT,CAWSDRDTEAFF
NA,TRBV5-1,TRBJ2-7,NA,TGCGCCAGCAGCTCGGACGCCTCAGGGGCGGTCTACGAGCAGTACTTC,CASSSDASGAVYEQYF
TRBD2,TRBV29-1,TRBJ2-3,NA,TGCAGCGTCTCGACTAGCGGGGCTACGCAGTATTTT,CSVSTSGATQYF
TRBD1,TRBV6-6,TRBJ1-2,NA,TGTGCCAGCAGTCGGGACAGGGGAGGCTACACCTTC,CASSRDRGGYTF
NA,TRBV6-5,TRBJ2-2,NA,TGTGCCAGCCGGCAGGATTACACCGGGGAGCTGTTTTTT,CASRQDYTGELFF
TRBD1,TRBV20-1,TRBJ1-2,NA,TGCAGTGCTCAGCCAGGGGGAGGCTACACCTTC,CSAQPGGGYTF
TRBD2,TRBV10-1,TRBJ2-7,NA,TGCGCCAGCAGTGATGGAGCGGGGGCTACCTACGAGCAGTACTTC,CASSDGAGATYEQYF
TRBD2,TRBV14,TRBJ2-3,NA,TGTGCCAGCAGCGTAGGCGGGGGGCAAGATACGCAGTATTTT,CASSVGGGQDTQYF
TRBD1,TRBV6-6,TRBJ1-1,few,TGTGCCAGCAGAGGACAGGAGAACACTGAAGCTTTCTTT,CASRGQENTEAFF
TRBD1,TRBV13,TRBJ2-7,NA,TGTGCCAGCGGCGCAGGGGGTTCCTACGAGCAGTACTTC,CASGAGGSYEQYF
NA,TRBV7-9,TRBJ1-1,few,TGTGCCAGCAGCCCCCGACAGAAGAACACTGAAGCTTTCTTT,CASSPRQKNTEAFF
NA,TRBV29-1,TRBJ1-1,NA,TGCAGCGTTGAATTCGCGAACGGGAACACTGAAGCTTTCTTT,CSVEFANGNTEAFF
NA,TRBV29-1,TRBJ1-2,NA,TGCAGCGTTACTCGTGAGGCTTATGGCTACACCTTC,CSVTREAYGYTF
NA,TRBV4-2,TRBJ1-2,NA,TGTGCCAGCAGCCAAGAAAAGGACAGCTATGGCTACACCTTC,CASSQEKDSYGYTF
TRBD1,TRBV5-1,TRBJ1-2,few,TGCGCCAGCAGCGCCGACAGGGGTTATGGCTACACCTTC,CASSADRGYGYTF
TRBD1,TRBV13,TRBJ2-1,NA,TGTGCCAGCAGCTTAAGGGACAGGGGTTTTTACAATGAGCAGTTCTTC,CASSLRDRGFYNEQFF
NA,TRBV7-7,TRBJ2-5,NA,TGTGCCAGCAGCTTAGGTTTGAGGAGTTCGTACCAAGAGACCCAGTACTTC,CASSLGLRSSYQETQYF
NA,TRBV10-3,TRBJ1-2,NA,TGTGCCATCAGTGAGTCGTGGGGCACTAACTATGGCTACACCTTC,CAISESWGTNYGYTF
TRBD1,TRBV7-8,TRBJ1-1,NA,TGTGCCAGCAGCGGATGGCTACAGGGGTCTGGAAACACTGAAGCTTTCTTT,CASSGWLQGSGNTEAFF
NA,TRBV25-1,TRBJ2-5,NA,TGTGCCAGCAGTGAACTGGCAGGGCGGGAGACCCAGTACTTC,CASSELAGRETQYF
TRBD2,TRBV9,TRBJ2-5,NA,TGTGCCAGCAGCGTAGGTGCAGCGGGGGGGCCGGGGCAAGAGACCCAGTACTTC,CASSVGAAGGPGQETQYF
TRBD1,TRBV5-1,TRBJ2-2,NA,TGCGCCAGCAGCCCGACAGGGGCCACCGGGGAGCTGTTTTTT,CASSPTGATGELFF
NA,TRBV5-1,TRBJ2-1,NA,TGCGCCAGCGCCCGGGATTTTAGCTCCTACAATGAGCAGTTCTTC,CASARDFSSYNEQFF
NA,TRBV30,TRBJ2-5,NA,TGTGCCTGGGGGACAAAAGGGGCGCCCCAAGAGACCCAGTACTTC,CAWGTKGAPQETQYF
NA,TRBV9,TRBJ1-3,NA,TGTGCCAGCTCTGTGGCACGGAGTGGAAACACCATATATTTT,CASSVARSGNTIYF
NA,TRBV6-6,TRBJ1-6,few,TGTGCCAGCAGTGACACAGGCGATTCACCCCTCCACTTT,CASSDTGDSPLHF
NA,TRBV28,TRBJ2-7,NA,TGTGCCAGCAAACCAGGGTTAGATTGGCTTAGCAACCACGAGCAGTACTTC,CASKPGLDWLSNHEQYF
NA,TRBV7-9,TRBJ2-2,few,TGTGCCAGCAGCTTTCTCCTCGCCGGGGAGCTGTTTTTT,CASSFLLAGELFF
TRBD2,TRBV9,TRBJ2-7,NA,TGTGCCAGCAGCTCCGCGGGACTAGCCAACGAGCAGTACTTC,CASSSAGLANEQYF
TRBD2,TRBV11-2,TRBJ2-1,NA,TGTGCCAGCAGCTTGCGACTAGCGGGGGGTAATGAGCAGTTCTTC,CASSLRLAGGNEQFF